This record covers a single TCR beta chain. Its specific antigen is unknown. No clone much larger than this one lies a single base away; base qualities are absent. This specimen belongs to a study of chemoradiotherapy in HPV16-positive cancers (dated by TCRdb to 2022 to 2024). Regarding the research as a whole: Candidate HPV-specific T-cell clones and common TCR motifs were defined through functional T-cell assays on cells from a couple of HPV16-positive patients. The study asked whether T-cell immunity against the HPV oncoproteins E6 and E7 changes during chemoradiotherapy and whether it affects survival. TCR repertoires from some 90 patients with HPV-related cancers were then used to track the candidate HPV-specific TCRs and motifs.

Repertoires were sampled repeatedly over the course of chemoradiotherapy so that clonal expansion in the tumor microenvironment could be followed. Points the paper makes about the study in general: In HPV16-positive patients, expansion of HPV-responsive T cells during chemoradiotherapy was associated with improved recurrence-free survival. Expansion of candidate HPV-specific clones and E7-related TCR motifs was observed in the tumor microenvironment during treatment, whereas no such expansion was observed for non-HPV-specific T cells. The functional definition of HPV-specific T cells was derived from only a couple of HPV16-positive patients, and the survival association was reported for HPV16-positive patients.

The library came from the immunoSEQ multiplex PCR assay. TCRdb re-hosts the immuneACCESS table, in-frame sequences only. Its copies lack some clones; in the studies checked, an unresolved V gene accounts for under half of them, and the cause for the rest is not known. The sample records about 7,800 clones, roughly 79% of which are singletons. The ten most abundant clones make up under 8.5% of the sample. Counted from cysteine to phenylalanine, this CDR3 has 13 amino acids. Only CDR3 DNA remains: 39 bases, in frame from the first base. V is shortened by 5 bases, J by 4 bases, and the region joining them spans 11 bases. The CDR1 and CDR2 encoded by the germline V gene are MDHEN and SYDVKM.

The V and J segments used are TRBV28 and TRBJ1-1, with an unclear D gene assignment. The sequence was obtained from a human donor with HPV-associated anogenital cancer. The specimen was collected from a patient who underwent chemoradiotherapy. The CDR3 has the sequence CASSPPMGTEAFF. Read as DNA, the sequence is TGTGCCAGCAGTCCCCCCATGGGCACTGAAGCTTTCTTT.